These T cell receptor beta chains were read from a single sample in a study of T-cell reconstitution after alpha-beta-depleted transplantation in children. TCRdb recomputed calls from the PCR reads with MiXCR, one row per CDR3 protein. Here the sample spans a few hundred thousand distinct CDR3 sequences, around 7.3% being singletons. This specimen consisted of peripheral blood, obtained 360 days after TCRalphabeta/CD19-depleted stem cell transplant. The receptor set was obtained from a female patient aged 2-9 years who had a stem cell transplant for Fanconi anemia, so the T cells may come from the graft donor. CDR3s include the opening cysteine and the closing phenylalanine or tryptophan. A D gene is named only where the DNA matches it firmly. Size values are once, few and many counts, or a class for expanded clones, and some rows have none.

few	TRBV5-1	14	NA	TRBJ1-1	CASSFRSWNTEAFF	TGCGCCAGCAGCTTTAGGTCGTGGAACACTGAAGCTTTCTTT
many	TRBV24-1	16	TRBD1	TRBJ2-3	CATSEPGQISADTQYF	TGTGCCACCAGTGAACCGGGACAGATATCCGCAGATACGCAGTATTTT
many	TRBV10-3	15	TRBD2	TRBJ2-3	CAISIGTSGADTQYF	TGTGCCATCAGTATCGGGACTAGCGGGGCAGATACGCAGTATTTT
NA	TRBV7-8	18	TRBD1	TRBJ2-4	CASSLFPRQGRAKNIQYF	TGTGCCAGCAGCTTATTCCCCCGACAGGGAAGGGCCAAAAACATTCAGTACTTC
many	TRBV5-1	14	TRBD1	TRBJ2-3	CASKGTGITDTQYF	TGCGCCAGCAAAGGGACAGGGATCACAGATACGCAGTATTTT
many	TRBV12-3/TRBV12-4	13	NA	TRBJ1-1	CASSWGGYAEAFF	TGTGCCAGCAGTTGGGGGGGCTACGCTGAAGCTTTCTTT
many	TRBV12-3/TRBV12-4	15	TRBD2	TRBJ2-7	CASRDERTSRGKQYF	TGTGCCAGCAGAGACGAAAGGACTAGTAGAGGAAAGCAGTACTTC
many	TRBV7-2	15	NA	TRBJ1-2	CASSLGWTSIYGYTF	TGTGCCAGCAGCTTAGGGTGGACCTCGATCTATGGCTACACCTTC
many	TRBV20-1	9	NA	TRBJ1-3	CLKGGPIYF	TGCTTAAAGGGGGGTCCCATATATTTT
NA	TRBV7-3	18	TRBD2	TRBJ2-3	CASSLYGGLAGVADTQYF	TGTGCCAGCAGCTTATATGGCGGACTAGCGGGAGTGGCAGATACGCAGTATTTT
many	TRBV5-1	14	NA	TRBJ1-5	CASSLGVGDQPQHF	TGCGCCAGCAGCTTGGGGGTAGGGGATCAGCCCCAGCATTTT
many	TRBV29-1	15	NA	TRBJ2-6	CSARLGVSGANVLTF	TGCAGCGCAAGACTCGGGGTTTCTGGGGCCAACGTCCTGACTTTC
many	TRBV11-2	15	TRBD1	TRBJ2-7	CASSFGTGPYYEQYF	TGTGCCAGCAGCTTTGGGACAGGGCCATACTACGAGCAGTACTTC
many	TRBV5-6	13	NA	TRBJ2-5	CASSGTAVETQYF	TGTGCCAGCAGCGGGACCGCGGTAGAGACCCAGTACTTC
few	TRBV6-1	14	TRBD1	TRBJ1-2	CASSLDRGYYGYTF	TGTGCCAGCAGTCTGGACAGGGGGTACTATGGCTACACCTTC
few	TRBV5-6	13	NA	TRBJ2-1	CASSPPLDNEQFF	TGTGCCAGCAGCCCCCCATTGGACAATGAGCAGTTCTTC
many	TRBV28	14	TRBD1	TRBJ1-5	CAIRDRVLYQPQHF	TGTGCCATCCGGGACAGGGTTCTTTATCAGCCCCAGCATTTT
many	TRBV2	16	TRBD2	TRBJ2-5	CASSEGLAGPQETQYF	TGTGCCAGCAGTGAAGGCTTAGCGGGACCTCAAGAGACCCAGTACTTC
many	TRBV20-1	14	TRBD1	TRBJ2-1	CSAPDRGPYNEQFF	TGCAGTGCTCCCGACAGGGGGCCCTACAATGAGCAGTTCTTC
NA	TRBV7-8	13	TRBD1	TRBJ2-7	CASLRDRGYEQYF	TGTGCCAGCCTCCGGGACAGGGGGTACGAGCAGTACTTC
many	TRBV7-3	15	TRBD1	TRBJ2-1	CASSAGTGALNEQFF	TGTGCCAGCTCCGCGGGGACAGGGGCTCTGAATGAGCAGTTCTTC
many	TRBV29-1	14	TRBD1	TRBJ2-7	CSVEVRDRGYEQYF	TGCAGCGTTGAAGTGAGGGACAGGGGATACGAGCAGTACTTC
many	TRBV7-9	15	NA	TRBJ2-2	CASSVLRQLTGELFF	TGTGCCAGCAGCGTATTACGACAGCTTACCGGGGAGCTGTTTTTT
many	TRBV27	14	TRBD2	TRBJ2-1	CASSRGESGNEQFF	TGTGCCAGCAGTCGGGGGGAATCGGGCAATGAGCAGTTCTTC
many	TRBV27	15	TRBD2	TRBJ2-1	CASSLRTSVYNEQFF	TGTGCCAGCAGTTTACGGACTAGCGTCTACAATGAGCAGTTCTTC
many	TRBV28	12	TRBD1	TRBJ2-1	CASSRRTGVQFF	TGTGCCAGCAGTAGAAGGACAGGCGTCCAGTTCTTC
many	TRBV20-1	12	NA	TRBJ2-1	CSAGLGADEQFF	TGCAGTGCCGGGTTGGGGGCTGATGAGCAGTTCTTC
few	TRBV9	15	TRBD2	TRBJ2-1	CASRRGGSGDNEQFF	TGTGCCAGCAGGAGAGGCGGGAGTGGGGACAATGAGCAGTTCTTC
few	TRBV28	17	NA	TRBJ2-5	CASSFGVPKAGQETQYF	TGTGCCAGCAGTTTTGGGGTCCCTAAAGCCGGTCAAGAGACCCAGTACTTC
few	TRBV20-1	15	NA	TRBJ1-1	CSARDPRGGGTEAFF	TGCAGTGCTAGAGATCCCAGGGGCGGGGGTACTGAAGCTTTCTTT
NA	TRBV7-2	13	NA	TRBJ1-4	CASSLVVNEKLFF	TGTGCCAGCAGCTTAGTGGTAAATGAAAAACTGTTTTTT
NA	TRBV3-1	14	NA	TRBJ2-5	CASSQDSAKETQYF	TGTGCCAGCAGCCAAGACTCCGCCAAAGAGACCCAGTACTTC
few	TRBV27	16	NA	TRBJ2-1	CASSPYGPAAYNEQFF	TGTGCCAGCAGTCCCTACGGACCAGCCGCCTACAATGAGCAGTTCTTC
many	TRBV20-1	14	TRBD1	TRBJ2-7	CSASQLGQMGEQYF	TGCAGTGCTAGTCAATTGGGACAGATGGGCGAGCAGTACTTC
many	TRBV29-1	12	TRBD1	TRBJ1-5	CSARQGDQPQHF	TGCAGCGCCAGACAGGGAGATCAGCCCCAGCATTTT
many	TRBV12-3/TRBV12-4	13	NA	TRBJ2-2	CASSLEDTGELFF	TGTGCCAGCAGTTTGGAGGACACCGGGGAGCTGTTTTTT
many	TRBV11-2	16	NA	TRBJ1-2	CASSLPRGAPIYGYTF	TGTGCCAGCAGCCTCCCGCGGGGGGCACCCATCTATGGCTACACCTTC
NA	TRBV6-1	16	NA	TRBJ2-2	CASRLRVVNGTGELFF	TGTGCCAGCAGGCTCAGGGTCGTTAACGGCACCGGGGAGCTGTTTTTT
NA	TRBV18	14	NA	TRBJ1-1	CASSPGGRGTEAFF	TGTGCCAGCTCACCAGGGGGAAGAGGCACTGAAGCTTTCTTT
NA	TRBV7-2	14	TRBD1	TRBJ1-5	CASSLDRFNQPQHF	TGTGCCAGCAGCTTGGACAGGTTTAATCAGCCCCAGCATTTT
many	TRBV20-1	13	NA	TRBJ2-1	CSASEGNYNEQFF	TGCAGTGCTAGCGAGGGTAATTACAATGAGCAGTTCTTC
many	TRBV5-1	14	NA	TRBJ2-3	CASSLEGTGGTQYF	TGCGCCAGCAGCTTGGAGGGGACCGGCGGTACGCAGTATTTT
NA	TRBV7-9	13	NA	TRBJ1-1	CASSLVGSNQAFF	TGTGCCAGCAGCTTAGTTGGCAGTAATCAAGCTTTCTTT
NA	TRBV19	13	NA	TRBJ1-1	CASTSGYGTEAFF	TGTGCCAGTACTTCCGGATATGGGACTGAAGCTTTCTTT
NA	TRBV6-2/TRBV6-3	15	TRBD2	TRBJ2-1	CASSQLAGNYNEQFF	TGTGCCAGCAGTCAACTAGCGGGGAACTACAATGAGCAGTTCTTC
many	TRBV20-1	15	TRBD1	TRBJ2-5	CSATPTGGVGETQYF	TGCAGTGCTACGCCAACAGGGGGTGTAGGAGAGACCCAGTACTTC
NA	TRBV7-9	15	NA	TRBJ2-1	CASILSGPTGNEQFF	TGTGCCAGCATCCTATCAGGACCCACGGGGAATGAGCAGTTCTTC
many	TRBV9	15	NA	TRBJ1-1	CASSVATSMNTEAFF	TGTGCCAGCAGCGTAGCTACAAGTATGAACACTGAAGCTTTCTTT
many	TRBV6-1	14	NA	TRBJ2-7	CASSEWGPVYEQYF	TGTGCCAGCAGTGAATGGGGGCCGGTGTACGAGCAGTACTTC
many	TRBV5-8	12	TRBD1	TRBJ1-1	CASSNRDREAFF	TGTGCCAGCAGCAACCGGGACAGAGAAGCTTTCTTT
many	TRBV29-1	15	TRBD1	TRBJ1-2	CSVEEDRVRDYGYTF	TGCAGCGTTGAGGAGGACAGGGTCCGGGACTATGGCTACACCTTC
many	TRBV4-1	12	NA	TRBJ2-5	CASSRNAETQYF	TGCGCCAGCAGCCGAAACGCAGAGACCCAGTACTTC
NA	TRBV18	14	NA	TRBJ2-7	CASSPLSGTHEQYF	TGTGCCAGCTCACCACTGTCCGGGACGCACGAGCAGTACTTC
few	TRBV5-8	17	NA	TRBJ2-5	CASSLGPFDRSKETQYF	TGTGCCAGCAGCTTGGGCCCTTTCGACAGGTCTAAAGAGACCCAGTACTTC
many	TRBV7-3	15	TRBD2	TRBJ2-3	CASSFGGANTDTQYF	TGTGCCAGCAGCTTCGGGGGGGCAAACACAGATACGCAGTATTTT